This T cell receptor beta chain derives from a study of shared clonotypes between healthy human individuals. CDR1 is MNHEY, CDR2 SMNVEV, per germline (reference sequence). V was pared by 5 bases and J by 4 bases, with 11 bases between. The CDR3 is 13 amino acids. Generated by immunoSEQ multiplex PCR, the TCRdb table keeps only in-frame clones and is missing some. The sample consists of approximately 470,000 clones, 65% to 85% of them appearing once. Points on this clone: Its antigen is undetermined.

Study-wide results and limits: Specimens sampled were limited to blood, with tissue repertoires likely differing.

Sequencing was performed on PBMCs. This TCR derives from a woman aged 35 to 49 in good health. Some clones in this sample may be carry-over from other donors' samples. The rearrangement uses TRBV27 and TRBJ2-5; D not resolved. CDR3 in DNA: TGTGCCAGCAGTCCATCCTCCAGAGAGACCCAGTACTTC. Translated: CASSPSSRETQYF.